The 3 T cell receptor beta chains below all came from one sample that was sequenced in a study of blood T cell repertoires in COVID-19. Clones were read by immunoSEQ multiplex PCR, and TCRdb kept only the in-frame ones, dropping some. The sample lists approximately 210,000 clones, just under 85% occurring once. Sequencing was carried out using PBMCs or T cells enriched from blood (not recorded which). All receptors come from a man aged 35 to 55 who had recovered from COVID-19.

The rearrangement joins TRBV7-2 to TRBJ2-5, with 10 bases that match TRBD2. Looked up from germline, CDR1 is SGHTA and CDR2 is FQGNSA. V was pared by 8 bases and J by 7 bases, with 7 bases of the junction left unmatched. The CDR3 has 13 amino acids. In DNA form, the CDR3 reads TGTGCCAGCTGCGAAGCGGGGGGGGCGACCCAGTACTTC. Protein sequence: CASCEAGGATQYF.

The chain uses TRBV19 and TRBJ2-1; 11 nucleotides align to TRBD2. The junction had 9 bases not matched to a gene; V was cut back by 6 bases and J by 8 bases. The CDR3 is made up of 15 amino acids. Germline V gene data show CDR1 as LNHDA and CDR2 as SQIVND (reference sequence). CDR3 in DNA: TGTGCCAGTAGGCCCGGGACTAGCGGTAGGGATGAGCAGTTCTTC. Its protein is CASRPGTSGRDEQFF.

This clone was found a few times. This chain joins TRBV20-1 and TRBJ1-1; D is perhaps TRBD1 (5 bases). Per germline, CDR1 DFQATT and CDR2 SNEGSKA (reference sequence). V lost 3 bases and J 4 bases, leaving 12 bases between the germline ends. CDR3 length equals 13 residues. The CDR3 DNA reads TGCAGTGCTAGTGCTCAGGGAGGCACTGAAGCTTTCTTT. As protein: CSASAQGGTEAFF.